The clone carrying this T cell receptor (beta chain) was recorded only once. Antigen unknown. This sample is drawn from a study of CD8+CD57+ T cells in acquired aplastic anemia. Background on the study: Sorted CD4+ and CD8+ cells yielded DNA averaging approximately 3.5 ug.

Trimming stripped 8 bases from V and 10 bases from J, with 24 bases between. The germline V gene encodes CDR1 SNHLY and CDR2 FYNNEI. The CDR3 covers 15 residues. Whole-study results and caveats: Patients had under 30 CD8+ CDR3 sequences in common with controls (the shared set). Patients were compared with controls for CD8+ Simpson's diversity, and no significant difference emerged.

TCR beta VDJ and CDR3 profiles were obtained from a genomic DNA template. TCRdb re-called the reads with MiXCR, one entry per CDR3 protein. The sample has 150,000 to 200,000 distinct CDR3 sequences, about 64% seen once. This TCR derives from a human donor with severe aplastic anemia or a healthy control (not recorded which). Sample: sorted CD4+, CD8+, or CD8+CD57+ T cells (not recorded which) from PBMCs. The V call is TRBV2, the J call TRBJ1-5; weak D call: TRBD1 (5 bases). The CDR3 region is CASEGYGDGNSPQHF. CDR3 DNA: TGTGCCAGCGAGGGGTACGGGGATGGGAATTCACCCCAGCATTTT.